A selection of T cell receptor beta chains follows, all from one sample in a study of T cell responses to AZD1222 COVID-19 vaccine. Data came from immunoSEQ multiplex PCR; TCRdb stores just in-frame clones and leaves some out. The sample comprises about 73,000 clones, approximately 88% of which are singletons, and about 20% rests with the top ten. This specimen was peripheral blood, taken on day 0 of AZD1222 vaccination. The receptor source for this set is an adult in good health. Each CDR3 is given with its conserved first and last residue. A D gene is named only where the DNA matches it firmly. Expanded clones are given a class, and other clones once, few, many or no size at all.

j_call d_call v_call clone_size cdr3_aa cdr3_nt
TRBJ1-1 NA TRBV6-5 NA CASGRTGLAFF TGTGCCAGCGGGAGAACAGGGCTTGCTTTCTTT
TRBJ1-1 NA TRBV9 NA CASSVGGNEAFF TGTGCCAGCAGCGTAGGTGGTAACGAAGCTTTCTTT
TRBJ2-5 NA TRBV6-1 NA CASSDGRYQETQYF TGTGCCAGCAGTGATGGACGGTACCAAGAGACCCAGTACTTC
TRBJ2-7 TRBD2 TRBV5-5 few CASSLEGLVGYEQYF TGTGCCAGCAGCTTGGAAGGACTAGTAGGGTACGAGCAGTACTTC
TRBJ2-2 NA TRBV5-1 NA CASSFERNTGELFF TGCGCCAGCAGCTTCGAGAGGAACACCGGGGAGCTGTTTTTT
TRBJ1-1 NA TRBV6-1 NA CASSEGGWNTEAFF TGTGCCAGCAGTGAGGGGGGGTGGAACACTGAAGCTTTCTTT
TRBJ2-7 TRBD2 TRBV2 few CAISGLAGSYEQYF TGTGCCATCTCCGGACTAGCGGGCTCCTACGAGCAGTACTTC
TRBJ2-5 TRBD2 TRBV6-5 NA CASSYGLAGGQETQYF TGTGCCAGCAGTTACGGACTAGCGGGAGGACAAGAGACCCAGTACTTC
TRBJ2-7 TRBD2 TRBV27 NA CASSLLAGPSYEQYF TGTGCCAGCTCCCTATTAGCGGGCCCGTCCTACGAGCAGTACTTC
TRBJ1-2 NA TRBV7-2 NA CASSFDRPYGYTF TGTGCCAGCAGCTTCGACAGACCTTATGGCTACACCTTC
TRBJ1-3 NA TRBV11-2 once CASSLVGEGNTIYF TGTGCCAGCAGCTTAGTAGGGGAGGGAAACACCATATATTTT
TRBJ1-5 NA TRBV18 NA CASSLTAMDNQPQHF TGTGCCAGCTCACTTACAGCGATGGACAATCAGCCCCAGCATTTT
TRBJ2-7 NA TRBV19 NA CASSIGQGSYEQYF TGTGCCAGTAGTATCGGGCAGGGCTCCTACGAGCAGTACTTC
TRBJ2-7 NA TRBV6-6 NA CASRQGKTSYEQYF TGTGCCAGCAGACAGGGAAAGACATCCTACGAGCAGTACTTC
TRBJ1-1 NA TRBV7-9 NA CASTPRIGQMNTEAFF TGTGCCAGCACCCCCCGCATAGGACAGATGAACACTGAAGCTTTCTTT
TRBJ2-1 NA TRBV27 NA CASSLNMEEQFF TGTGCCAGCAGTCTAAATATGGAGGAGCAGTTCTTC
TRBJ1-6 TRBD1 TRBV6-6 NA CASSYTGTDNSPLHF TGTGCCAGCAGTTACACCGGGACAGATAATTCACCCCTCCACTTT
TRBJ2-1 TRBD2 TRBV7-3 NA CASSPKPGTSGYNEQFF TGTGCCAGCAGCCCGAAACCCGGGACTAGTGGATACAATGAGCAGTTCTTC
TRBJ2-7 TRBD2 TRBV30 NA CAWSVGTKVEQYF TGTGCCTGGAGTGTGGGGACTAAGGTCGAGCAGTACTTC
TRBJ2-5 TRBD1 TRBV7-6 NA CASSLRTGEQETQYF TGTGCCAGCAGCTTAAGGACAGGGGAACAAGAGACCCAGTACTTC
TRBJ1-3 NA TRBV18 few CASSTTSGNTIYF TGTGCCAGCTCCACAACTTCTGGAAACACCATATATTTT
TRBJ2-7 TRBD1 TRBV5-1 NA CASRRTGGIYEQYF TGCGCCAGCAGAAGGACAGGGGGCATCTACGAGCAGTACTTC
TRBJ1-6 NA TRBV6-6 NA CASSPDPDAGLGSPLHF TGTGCCAGCAGTCCTGACCCGGATGCCGGGTTAGGGTCACCCCTCCACTTT
TRBJ2-2 NA TRBV28 few CASSLIGAFQRHGELFF TGTGCCAGCAGTCTCATAGGGGCCTTTCAAAGGCACGGGGAGCTGTTTTTT
TRBJ1-6 NA TRBV7-2 NA CASSQKKMVPLHF TGTGCCAGCAGCCAAAAGAAAATGGTCCCCCTCCACTTT
TRBJ1-3 NA TRBV6-4 NA CASSDPGEAGNTIYF TGTGCCAGCAGTGACCCGGGGGAGGCTGGAAACACCATATATTTT
TRBJ2-7 NA TRBV28 NA CASRLRAGGKYEQYF TGTGCCAGCAGATTACGGGCAGGGGGGAAATACGAGCAGTACTTC
TRBJ2-7 TRBD2 TRBV7-8 NA CASSLARLAGNSYEQYF TGTGCCAGCAGCTTAGCACGACTAGCGGGAAACTCCTACGAGCAGTACTTC
TRBJ2-3 NA TRBV5-1 NA CASSLAGGLGSTDTQYF TGCGCCAGCAGCTTGGCCGGGGGGCTGGGGAGCACAGATACGCAGTATTTT
TRBJ1-6 NA TRBV5-1 NA CASSLQGKSYNSPLHF TGCGCCAGCAGCTTGCAGGGAAAGTCCTATAATTCACCCCTCCACTTT
TRBJ1-1 TRBD1 TRBV14 NA CASSPRTGLNTEAFF TGTGCCAGCAGCCCAAGGACAGGCCTGAACACTGAAGCTTTCTTT
TRBJ1-5 TRBD1 TRBV30 NA CAWSVPKGAGQPQHF TGTGCCTGGAGTGTACCGAAGGGGGCCGGTCAGCCCCAGCATTTT
TRBJ1-2 NA TRBV30 NA CAWSVGSLYGYTF TGTGCCTGGAGTGTGGGCAGTCTCTATGGCTACACCTTC
TRBJ2-1 NA TRBV6-5 NA CASSYAGDDEQFF TGTGCCAGCAGTTACGCGGGCGATGATGAGCAGTTCTTC
TRBJ1-5 NA TRBV7-2 NA CASSLGPGVNQPQHF TGTGCCAGCAGCTTAGGTCCTGGGGTCAATCAGCCCCAGCATTTT
TRBJ2-5 TRBD2 TRBV14 NA CASSQDVRLAGDPGWETQYF TGTGCCAGCAGCCAAGATGTTCGCCTAGCGGGGGACCCGGGATGGGAGACCCAGTACTTC
TRBJ2-2 NA TRBV5-1 NA CASKEGAANTGELFF TGCGCCAGCAAGGAGGGGGCCGCGAACACCGGGGAGCTGTTTTTT
TRBJ2-7 TRBD1 TRBV20-1 NA CSASPWDSNYEQYF TGCAGTGCTAGTCCTTGGGACAGCAACTACGAGCAGTACTTC
TRBJ1-1 NA TRBV2 NA CASFTGRLRRTEAFF TGTGCCAGTTTCACAGGGCGCCTTAGGAGAACTGAAGCTTTCTTT
TRBJ2-4 NA TRBV11-3 NA CASSSGTSAKNIQYF TGTGCCAGCAGCTCGGGGACATCAGCCAAAAACATTCAGTACTTC
TRBJ2-7 NA TRBV19 NA CASSGGFRSYEQYF TGTGCCAGTAGTGGGGGTTTTAGGTCCTACGAGCAGTACTTC
TRBJ2-3 NA TRBV9 once CASSRDPSTDTQYF TGTGCCAGCAGTAGGGACCCCAGCACAGATACGCAGTATTTT